This passage covers 10 T cell receptor beta chains from one sample sequenced in a study of shared clonotypes between healthy human individuals. Clones were read by immunoSEQ multiplex PCR, and TCRdb kept only the in-frame ones, dropping some. The sample has more than 2 million clones; just under 95% are singletons. CD8 cells classed as naive were CD45RO-negative and positively selected for CCR7, excluding terminally differentiated effector memory CD45RA+ cells. Material: naive CD8+ T cells sorted from blood. These receptors were taken from a man aged 18-30 years in good health.

J is TRBJ2-5 and V is TRBV6-5, with 8 positions matching TRBD1. V trimming: 4 bases; J trimming: 4 bases; junction bases outside the gene matches: 11. The germline V gene encodes CDR1 MNHEY and CDR2 SVGAGI. This CDR3 has 16 residues. CDR3 in DNA: TGTGCCAGCAGTTTAGGACAGGGACAGATAACAGAGACCCAGTACTTC. Translation gives CASSLGQGQITETQYF.

The chain links TRBV28 to TRBJ1-2; D is ambiguous. Germline V lookup: CDR1 MDHEN, CDR2 SYDVKM. This CDR3 spans 15 amino acids. Trimming removed 2 bases at V and 0 bases at J, with 10 bases between. CDR3 sequence reads: CASSLRTQANYGYTF. CDR3 sequence (DNA): TGTGCCAGCAGTTTAAGGACGCAAGCTAACTATGGCTACACCTTC.

For this clone: The sample carries other DNA sequences with the same CDR3. The rearrangement joins TRBV5-4 to TRBJ2-1; the D is unclear. This CDR3 region has 12 residues. V lost 2 bases to trimming and J lost 5 bases, with 5 bases between them. Germline CDR1 is SGHNT and CDR2 is YYREEE (reference sequence). CDR3 sequence reads: CASSLRNNEQFF. The DNA of the CDR3 is TGTGCCAGCAGCTTAAGGAACAATGAGCAGTTCTTC.

V gene TRBV5-1 combines with J gene TRBJ2-1; D is uncertain. V lost 1 base and J 7 bases, leaving 6 bases between the germline ends. Looked up from germline, CDR1 is SGHRS and CDR2 is YFSETQ. The CDR3 totals 12 residues. As DNA, the CDR3 is TGCGCCAGCAGCTTGTCTTGGAATGAGCAGTTCTTC. Its protein is CASSLSWNEQFF. The whole variable domain, remainder taken from reference TRBV5-1 and TRBJ2-1, is KAGVTQTPRYLIKTRGQQVTLSCSPISGHRSVSWYQQTPGQGLQFLFEYFSETQRNKGNFPGRFSGRQFSNSRSEMNVSTLELGDSALYLCASSLSWNEQFFGPGTRLTVL.

The V and J genes are TRBV15 and TRBJ2-3, with TRBD2 identical over 11 bases. V dropped 3 bases and J dropped 2; count of bases not matched to a gene: 1. CDR1 and CDR2 (germline): LNHNV, YYDKDF (reference sequence). This CDR3 has 15 residues. The CDR3 DNA is TGTGCCACCAGCAGTAGCGGGGGGGCCACAGATACGCAGTATTTT. This encodes CATSSSGGATDTQYF.

This clone was seen just once. This rearrangement joins TRBV27 to TRBJ1-2, with a tentative D call TRBD1 (5 bases). Germline V gene sequence: CDR1 MNHEY, CDR2 SMNVEV (reference sequence). This CDR3 has 14 residues. V gave up 0 bases and J gave up 8 bases, with 13 bases separating them. The CDR3 bases are TGTGCCAGCAGTTTATCCGGGGGTTGGGGGGGCTACACCTTC. This codes for CASSLSGGWGGYTF.

Concerning this clone itself: Other DNA sequences in the same sample also yield this CDR3. V gene TRBV9 combines with J gene TRBJ1-1; D may be TRBD1 (6 bases). This CDR3 has 13 residues. V was pared by 3 bases and J by 4 bases, with 10 bases between. Germline CDR1 SGDLS, CDR2 YYNGEE. In DNA form, the CDR3 reads TGTGCCAGCAGCGCAGGGGTCGGCACTGAAGCTTTCTTT. This codes for CASSAGVGTEAFF.

The chain combines TRBV7-3 with TRBJ2-1; a possible D gene is TRBD2 (5 bases). Trimming removed 3 bases at V and 7 bases at J, with 16 bases between. The CDR3 has 15 residues. Germline assignment: CDR1 SGHTA and CDR2 FQGTGA. This CDR3 reads CASSFTGSVGNEQFF. The DNA of the CDR3 is TGTGCCAGCAGCTTTACGGGGAGTGTAGGTAATGAGCAGTTCTTC. The variable domain in full, with the rest retrieved from reference TRBV7-3 and TRBJ2-1, is GAGVSQTPSNKVTEKGKYVELRCDPISGHTALYWYRQSLGQGPEFLIYFQGTGAADDSGLPNDRFFAVRPEGSVSTLKIQRTERGDSAVYLCASSFTGSVGNEQFFGPGTRLTVL.

This chain joins TRBV7-9 and TRBJ2-7; 7 nucleotides align to TRBD1. This CDR3 has 16 residues. Germline V gene lookup returns CDR1 SEHNR and CDR2 FQNEAQ (reference sequence). J was trimmed by 7 bases and V by 5 bases; bases with no gene match: 17. CDR3 sequence (DNA): TGTGCCAGCAGCCCTTACGGGACAGAGGGGACCAGGGAGCAGTACTTC. This encodes CASSPYGTEGTREQYF. Filled out from reference TRBV7-9 and TRBJ2-7, the complete variable domain reads DTGVSQNPRHKITKRGQNVTFRCDPISEHNRLYWYRQTLGQGPEFLTYFQNEAQLEKSRLLSDRFSAERPKGSFSTLEIQRTEQGDSAMYLCASSPYGTEGTREQYFGPGTRLTVT.

This rearrangement joins TRBV4-2 to TRBJ1-5; no clear D. Per germline, CDR1 LGHNA and CDR2 YNFKEQ. The CDR3 sequence is 15 residues long. Trimming left V 3 bases short and J 1 base short, with 10 bases between. CDR3 residues: CASSHSTPSNQPQHF. DNA of the CDR3: TGTGCCAGCAGCCATTCGACACCCAGCAATCAGCCCCAGCATTTT.